This T cell receptor (beta chain) stems from a study of response to subunit inactivated influenza vaccine. TCRdb itself ran the RT-PCR reads through MiXCR, one entry per CDR3 protein. The sample shows more than 600,000 distinct CDR3 sequences, about 18% of them seen only once. Broader study findings: Each seasonal influenza vaccination, the authors suggested, recruits few new T cells.

In regard to this clonotype: Its target is not known.

The sample was PBMCs from blood, taken roughly 5 days after vaccination. The origin of this receptor is a man aged 50-59 years who received an inactivated influenza vaccine.

The chain's CDR3 is CASRTNGAGGELFF. In nucleotides, the CDR3 is TGCGCCAGCAGGACAAACGGGGCCGGCGGGGAGCTGTTTTTT. The chain links TRBV5-1 to TRBJ2-2; D might be TRBD1 or TRBD2, each matching 5 bases. The V end was cut by 5 bases, the J end by 7 bases, with 15 bases between. Per germline, CDR1 SGHRS and CDR2 YFSETQ. The CDR3 covers 14 residues.